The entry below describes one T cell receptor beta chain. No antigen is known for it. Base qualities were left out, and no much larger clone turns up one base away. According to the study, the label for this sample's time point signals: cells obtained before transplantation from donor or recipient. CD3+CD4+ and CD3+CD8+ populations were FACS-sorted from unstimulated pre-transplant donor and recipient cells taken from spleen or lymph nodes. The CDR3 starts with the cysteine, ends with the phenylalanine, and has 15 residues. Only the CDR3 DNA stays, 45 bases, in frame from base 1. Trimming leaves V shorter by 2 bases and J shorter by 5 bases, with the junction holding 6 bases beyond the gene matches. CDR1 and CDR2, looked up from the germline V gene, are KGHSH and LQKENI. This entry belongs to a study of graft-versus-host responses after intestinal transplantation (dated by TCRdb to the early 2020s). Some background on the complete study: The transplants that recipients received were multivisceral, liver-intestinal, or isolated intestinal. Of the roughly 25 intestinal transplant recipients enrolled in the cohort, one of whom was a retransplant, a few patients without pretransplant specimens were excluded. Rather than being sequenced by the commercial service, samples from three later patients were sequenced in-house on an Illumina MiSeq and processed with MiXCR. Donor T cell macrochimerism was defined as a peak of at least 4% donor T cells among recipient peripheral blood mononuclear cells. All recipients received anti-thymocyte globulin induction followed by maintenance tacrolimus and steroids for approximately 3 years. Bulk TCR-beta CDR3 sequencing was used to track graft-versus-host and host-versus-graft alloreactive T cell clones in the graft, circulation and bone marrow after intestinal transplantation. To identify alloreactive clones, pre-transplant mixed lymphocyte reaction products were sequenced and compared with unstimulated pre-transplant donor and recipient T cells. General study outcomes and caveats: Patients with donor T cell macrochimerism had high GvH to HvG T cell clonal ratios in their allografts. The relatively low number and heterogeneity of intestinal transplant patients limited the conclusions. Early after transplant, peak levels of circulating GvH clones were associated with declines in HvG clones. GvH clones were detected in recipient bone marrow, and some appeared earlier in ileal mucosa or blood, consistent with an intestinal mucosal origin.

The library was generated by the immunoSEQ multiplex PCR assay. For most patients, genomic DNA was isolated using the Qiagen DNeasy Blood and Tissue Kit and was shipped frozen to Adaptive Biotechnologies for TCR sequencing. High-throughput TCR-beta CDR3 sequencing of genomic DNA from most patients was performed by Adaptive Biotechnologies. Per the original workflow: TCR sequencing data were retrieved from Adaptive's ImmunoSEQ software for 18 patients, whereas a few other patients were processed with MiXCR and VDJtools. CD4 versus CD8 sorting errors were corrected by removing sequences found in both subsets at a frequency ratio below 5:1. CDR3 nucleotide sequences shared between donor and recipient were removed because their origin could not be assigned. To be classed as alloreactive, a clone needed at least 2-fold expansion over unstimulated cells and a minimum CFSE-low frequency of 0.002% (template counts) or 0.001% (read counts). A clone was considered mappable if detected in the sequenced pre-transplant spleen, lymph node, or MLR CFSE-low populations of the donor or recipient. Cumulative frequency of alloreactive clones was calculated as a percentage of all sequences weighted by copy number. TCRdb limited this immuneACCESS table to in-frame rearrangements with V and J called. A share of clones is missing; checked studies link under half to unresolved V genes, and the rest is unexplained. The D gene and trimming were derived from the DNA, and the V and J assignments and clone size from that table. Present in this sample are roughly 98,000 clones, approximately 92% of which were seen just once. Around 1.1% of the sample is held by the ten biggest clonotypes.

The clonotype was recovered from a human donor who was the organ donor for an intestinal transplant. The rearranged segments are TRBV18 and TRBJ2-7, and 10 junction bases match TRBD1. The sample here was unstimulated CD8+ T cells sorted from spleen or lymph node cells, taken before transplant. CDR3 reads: CASSPAGTGDHEQYF. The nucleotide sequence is TGTGCCAGCTCACCAGCTGGGACAGGGGATCACGAGCAGTACTTC.